This TCR beta chain is from a study of PD-L1 blockade in urothelial cancer. The overall study: Samples came from 3 weeks, at the second dose, and 6 weeks into treatment.

Per the germline V gene, CDR1 is MDHEN and CDR2 is SYDVKM. V lost 11 bases, J lost 0 bases, and 22 bases lay in between. The CDR3 consists of 16 residues. This table comes from immunoSEQ multiplex PCR, and its TCRdb copy is limited to in-frame clones, with some not included. The sample contains about 72,000 clones, 85% to 90% of which appear only once. The time point is: pretreatment peripheral blood. This sequence was found in a man in his 70s with urothelial cancer. The rearrangement links TRBV28 to TRBJ1-1, with D perhaps matching TRBD1 (6 bases). This sample comprised PBMCs, obtained around atezolizumab (anti-PD-L1) treatment. The CDR3 bases are TGTGCCGCAGCGATTGGGGGCGCGTCCATGAACACTGAAGCTTTCTTT. It specifies CAAAIGGASMNTEAFF.